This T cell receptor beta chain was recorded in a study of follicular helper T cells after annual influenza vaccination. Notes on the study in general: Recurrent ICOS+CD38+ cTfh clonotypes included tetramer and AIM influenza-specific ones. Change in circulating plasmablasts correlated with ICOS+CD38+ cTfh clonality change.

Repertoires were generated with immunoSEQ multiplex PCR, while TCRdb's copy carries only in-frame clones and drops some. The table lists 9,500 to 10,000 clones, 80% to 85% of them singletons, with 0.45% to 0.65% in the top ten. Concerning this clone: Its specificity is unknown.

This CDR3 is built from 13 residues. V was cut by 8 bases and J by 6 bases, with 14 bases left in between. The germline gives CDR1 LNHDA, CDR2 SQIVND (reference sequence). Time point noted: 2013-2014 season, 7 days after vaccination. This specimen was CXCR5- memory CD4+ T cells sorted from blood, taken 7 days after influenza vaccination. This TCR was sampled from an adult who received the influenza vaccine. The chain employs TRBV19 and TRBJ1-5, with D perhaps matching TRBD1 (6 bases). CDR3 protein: CASWGGAGQPQHF. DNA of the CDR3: TGTGCCAGTTGGGGGGGGGCTGGTCAGCCCCAGCATTTT.